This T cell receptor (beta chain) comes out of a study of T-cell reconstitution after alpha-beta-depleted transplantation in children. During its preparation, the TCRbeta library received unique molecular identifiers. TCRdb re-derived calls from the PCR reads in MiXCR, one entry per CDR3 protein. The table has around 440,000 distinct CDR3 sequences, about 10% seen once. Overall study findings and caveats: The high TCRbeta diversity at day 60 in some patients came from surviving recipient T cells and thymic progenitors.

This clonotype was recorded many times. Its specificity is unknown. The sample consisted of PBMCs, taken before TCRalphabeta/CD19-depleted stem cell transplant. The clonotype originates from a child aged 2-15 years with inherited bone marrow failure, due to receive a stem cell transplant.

CDR3 DNA sequence: TGTGCCAGCAGCTACCGACAGGGGAAGGCCGGGGAGCTGTTTTTT. It translates to CASSYRQGKAGELFF. The chain carries TRBV9 and TRBJ2-2; 8 nucleotides match TRBD1. The germline V gene encodes CDR1 SGDLS and CDR2 YYNGEE. V lost 4 bases to trimming and J lost 6 bases; unmatched junction nucleotides: 8. This CDR3 region has 15 residues.